The text below deals with one TCR beta chain. The antigen remains undetermined. These data originate in a study of T-cell memory formation after mild COVID-19. This CDR3 contains 14 residues. V dropped 2 bases and J dropped 1 base, with 8 bases sitting between them. Germline CDR1 reads MNHEY; CDR2 reads SVGEGT. Overall study findings and caveats: Day 15 to 85 contracting clones showed balanced CD4/CD8; day 15 to 37 expanders favored CD4+. The finding that pre-infection memory included some responding clones suggested that cross-reactive memory joined.

TCRdb itself ran the 5' RACE reads through MiXCR, one entry per CDR3 protein. The data contain about 310,000 distinct CDR3 sequences, more than 15% of them singletons. The sequence came from a man younger than 35 who had mild COVID-19 (a few samples of this study predate the infection). Cell type and time point are not known. This chain uses TRBV6-2 or TRBV6-3 with TRBJ1-1; no firm D call. Specimen: PBMCs or a T cell subset sorted from them (not recorded which). The DNA of the CDR3 is TGTGCCAGCAGTTACCGGGGTTCGAACACTGAAGCTTTCTTT. This sequence encodes CASSYRGSNTEAFF.